The rows below give T cell receptor beta chains drawn from one sample of a study of PD-1 blockade in mismatch repair-deficient tumors. Generated by immunoSEQ multiplex PCR, the TCRdb table keeps only in-frame clones and is missing some. The sample contains about 34,000 clones, 80% of which appear only once. This sample comprised PBMCs, obtained around 6 weeks after starting pembrolizumab. These receptors were taken from an adult with mismatch repair-deficient cancer. Each CDR3 is given with its conserved first and last residue. The D gene is left open where the match is weak. For some rows the clone size is stated as once, few or many, or as a class when expanded; others skip it.

D gene: .; V gene: TRBV5-1; J gene: TRBJ2-1; clone size: .; CDR3 protein: CASRDTGNEQFF; CDR3 DNA: TGCGCCAGCAGAGATACAGGCAATGAGCAGTTCTTC
D gene: TRBD2; V gene: TRBV28; J gene: TRBJ2-7; clone size: few; CDR3 protein: CASSLSGTSSYEQYF; CDR3 DNA: TGTGCCAGCAGTCTTAGCGGGACAAGCTCCTACGAGCAGTACTTC
D gene: TRBD1; V gene: TRBV29-1; J gene: TRBJ2-3; clone size: once; CDR3 protein: CSAGTGGLTDTQYF; CDR3 DNA: TGCAGCGCCGGGACAGGGGGCCTCACAGATACGCAGTATTTT
D gene: .; V gene: TRBV7-8; J gene: TRBJ1-4; clone size: .; CDR3 protein: CASSFPGSNEKLFF; CDR3 DNA: TGTGCCAGCAGCTTCCCGGGGTCTAATGAAAAACTGTTTTTT
D gene: TRBD1; V gene: TRBV4-1; J gene: TRBJ2-1; clone size: .; CDR3 protein: CASSQGPGTGAEEQFF; CDR3 DNA: TGCGCCAGCAGCCAAGGACCCGGGACAGGAGCTGAAGAGCAGTTCTTC
D gene: TRBD2; V gene: TRBV5-6; J gene: TRBJ2-7; clone size: few; CDR3 protein: CASSLGAGGEQYF; CDR3 DNA: TGTGCCAGCAGCTTAGGAGCGGGAGGCGAGCAGTACTTC
D gene: TRBD2; V gene: TRBV30; J gene: TRBJ2-7; clone size: .; CDR3 protein: CAWSDPLAGYSSYEQYF; CDR3 DNA: TGTGCCTGGAGCGATCCCCTAGCGGGGTACAGCTCCTACGAGCAGTACTTC
D gene: .; V gene: TRBV9; J gene: TRBJ2-5; clone size: .; CDR3 protein: CASSVLGSGAAQETQYF; CDR3 DNA: TGTGCCAGCAGCGTATTAGGTAGCGGCGCTGCACAAGAGACCCAGTACTTC
D gene: .; V gene: TRBV30; J gene: TRBJ2-3; clone size: .; CDR3 protein: CALLGLFTDTQYF; CDR3 DNA: TGTGCCTTACTAGGACTCTTTACAGATACGCAGTATTTT
D gene: .; V gene: TRBV19; J gene: TRBJ2-7; clone size: .; CDR3 protein: CASRYSGESAYEQYF; CDR3 DNA: TGTGCCAGTAGGTACTCGGGGGAGAGCGCCTACGAGCAGTACTTC
D gene: .; V gene: TRBV6-6; J gene: TRBJ1-1; clone size: .; CDR3 protein: CASSYATGNTEAFF; CDR3 DNA: TGTGCCAGCAGTTACGCGACAGGGAACACTGAAGCTTTCTTT
D gene: TRBD1; V gene: TRBV10-2; J gene: TRBJ1-2; clone size: .; CDR3 protein: CASSDTGGGYGYTF; CDR3 DNA: TGCGCCAGCAGTGATACAGGGGGCGGCTATGGCTACACCTTC
D gene: TRBD1; V gene: TRBV5-4; J gene: TRBJ2-1; clone size: .; CDR3 protein: CASRGTGRGSYNEQFF; CDR3 DNA: TGTGCCAGCAGAGGGACGGGCAGGGGGTCCTACAATGAGCAGTTCTTC
D gene: .; V gene: TRBV13; J gene: TRBJ2-5; clone size: .; CDR3 protein: CASSYSSTQYF; CDR3 DNA: TGTGCCAGCAGCTACAGCTCGACCCAGTACTTC
D gene: TRBD1; V gene: TRBV7-8; J gene: TRBJ2-7; clone size: few; CDR3 protein: CASSLGTGGPLYEQYF; CDR3 DNA: TGTGCCAGCAGCTTAGGGACAGGGGGCCCCCTCTACGAGCAGTACTTC
D gene: TRBD1; V gene: TRBV18; J gene: TRBJ2-1; clone size: .; CDR3 protein: CASSRTGGSWEQFF; CDR3 DNA: TGTGCCAGCTCACGGACAGGGGGTTCTTGGGAGCAGTTCTTC
D gene: TRBD2; V gene: TRBV28; J gene: TRBJ2-1; clone size: .; CDR3 protein: CASRSLAGVHNEQFF; CDR3 DNA: TGTGCCAGCAGGTCACTAGCGGGAGTACACAATGAGCAGTTCTTC
D gene: .; V gene: TRBV28; J gene: TRBJ1-5; clone size: .; CDR3 protein: CASSGIGGGNQPQHF; CDR3 DNA: TGTGCCAGCAGTGGAATAGGGGGGGGCAATCAGCCCCAGCATTTT
D gene: TRBD2; V gene: TRBV27; J gene: TRBJ2-1; clone size: .; CDR3 protein: CASSSLGGVSYNEQFF; CDR3 DNA: TGTGCCAGCTCATCGCTGGGGGGGGTCTCCTACAATGAGCAGTTCTTC
D gene: TRBD1; V gene: TRBV6-1; J gene: TRBJ1-2; clone size: once; CDR3 protein: CALRQGISYGYTF; CDR3 DNA: TGTGCCTTGCGACAGGGGATCAGCTATGGCTACACCTTC
D gene: .; V gene: TRBV11-2; J gene: TRBJ2-7; clone size: .; CDR3 protein: CASSLDTLLALRYEQYF; CDR3 DNA: TGTGCCAGCAGCTTAGATACCCTGTTAGCGCTACGCTACGAGCAGTACTTC
D gene: TRBD1; V gene: TRBV10-3; J gene: TRBJ1-5; clone size: .; CDR3 protein: CAISESTGGSNQPQHF; CDR3 DNA: TGTGCCATCAGTGAGTCGACAGGGGGTAGCAATCAGCCCCAGCATTTT
D gene: .; V gene: TRBV5-4; J gene: TRBJ2-7; clone size: .; CDR3 protein: CASSTKTGSSYEQYF; CDR3 DNA: TGTGCCAGCAGCACCAAGACAGGTAGCTCCTACGAGCAGTACTTC
D gene: .; V gene: TRBV5-4; J gene: TRBJ2-7; clone size: .; CDR3 protein: CASSSWTATNYEQYF; CDR3 DNA: TGTGCCAGCAGCTCTTGGACAGCTACGAACTACGAGCAGTACTTC
D gene: .; V gene: TRBV19; J gene: TRBJ2-7; clone size: .; CDR3 protein: CASSVRAGDEQYF; CDR3 DNA: TGTGCCAGTAGTGTCCGCGCGGGCGACGAGCAGTACTTC
D gene: TRBD2; V gene: TRBV7-3; J gene: TRBJ2-1; clone size: .; CDR3 protein: CASSPPGGRYNEQFF; CDR3 DNA: TGTGCCAGCAGCCCCCCCGGGGGGAGGTACAATGAGCAGTTCTTC
D gene: .; V gene: TRBV28; J gene: TRBJ2-7; clone size: .; CDR3 protein: CASSGPSLTYEQYF; CDR3 DNA: TGTGCCAGCAGTGGACCTAGCTTAACGTACGAGCAGTACTTC
D gene: .; V gene: TRBV7-9; J gene: TRBJ1-1; clone size: .; CDR3 protein: CASSSWTLRNTEAFF; CDR3 DNA: TGTGCCAGCAGCTCGTGGACACTGCGGAACACTGAAGCTTTCTTT
D gene: .; V gene: TRBV30; J gene: TRBJ2-7; clone size: .; CDR3 protein: CAWSRGVETVRQYF; CDR3 DNA: TGTGCCTGGAGCAGGGGCGTCGAGACGGTGCGGCAGTACTTC
D gene: TRBD2; V gene: TRBV6-6; J gene: TRBJ2-2; clone size: .; CDR3 protein: CASSYASGSAGELFF; CDR3 DNA: TGTGCCAGCAGTTATGCTAGCGGGAGCGCCGGGGAGCTGTTTTTT
D gene: TRBD2; V gene: TRBV5-1; J gene: TRBJ2-7; clone size: .; CDR3 protein: CASSLQREGYEQYF; CDR3 DNA: TGCGCCAGCAGCTTACAGCGGGAGGGGTACGAGCAGTACTTC
D gene: TRBD2; V gene: TRBV28; J gene: TRBJ2-7; clone size: .; CDR3 protein: CASSLRVLAGRYEQYF; CDR3 DNA: TGTGCCAGCAGTTTAAGGGTCCTAGCGGGGAGGTACGAGCAGTACTTC
D gene: .; V gene: TRBV28; J gene: TRBJ1-5; clone size: .; CDR3 protein: CASSFGGRRSKRIQPQHF; CDR3 DNA: TGTGCCAGCAGTTTCGGGGGGCGCAGAAGTAAGCGGATTCAGCCCCAGCATTTT
D gene: TRBD2; V gene: TRBV18; J gene: TRBJ2-1; clone size: .; CDR3 protein: CASSPWEGGPYNEQFF; CDR3 DNA: TGTGCCAGCTCACCATGGGAGGGAGGTCCCTACAATGAGCAGTTCTTC
D gene: TRBD2; V gene: TRBV7-9; J gene: TRBJ2-5; clone size: .; CDR3 protein: CASSLMAGERETQYF; CDR3 DNA: TGTGCCAGCAGCTTAATGGCGGGAGAACGAGAGACCCAGTACTTC
D gene: TRBD2; V gene: TRBV7-3; J gene: TRBJ2-3; clone size: .; CDR3 protein: CASSLSGSSDTQYF; CDR3 DNA: TGTGCCAGCAGCTTAAGCGGGAGCTCAGATACGCAGTATTTT
D gene: TRBD1; V gene: TRBV29-1; J gene: TRBJ1-1; clone size: .; CDR3 protein: CSVARDSNTEAFF; CDR3 DNA: TGCAGCGTTGCTCGGGACAGTAACACTGAAGCTTTCTTT
D gene: .; V gene: TRBV5-5; J gene: TRBJ2-5; clone size: .; CDR3 protein: CASSAGSGETQYF; CDR3 DNA: TGTGCCAGCAGCGCCGGGAGCGGAGAGACCCAGTACTTC
D gene: TRBD2; V gene: TRBV23-1; J gene: TRBJ2-4; clone size: .; CDR3 protein: CASSQDSMTSGRDKTKNIQYF; CDR3 DNA: TGCGCCAGCAGTCAAGACTCAATGACTAGCGGGAGAGATAAAACCAAAAACATTCAGTACTTC
D gene: .; V gene: TRBV6-1; J gene: TRBJ2-5; clone size: .; CDR3 protein: CASSDYAGNQETQYF; CDR3 DNA: TGTGCCAGCTCGGATTATGCGGGTAACCAAGAGACCCAGTACTTC
D gene: TRBD2; V gene: TRBV18; J gene: TRBJ2-1; clone size: .; CDR3 protein: CASSPTLAGGDNEQFF; CDR3 DNA: TGTGCCAGCTCACCCACACTAGCGGGAGGGGACAATGAGCAGTTCTTC
D gene: TRBD2; V gene: TRBV11-3; J gene: TRBJ2-7; clone size: few; CDR3 protein: CASSRRTSGTGYEQYF; CDR3 DNA: TGTGCCAGCAGCAGAAGGACTAGCGGGACGGGCTACGAGCAGTACTTC
D gene: .; V gene: TRBV30; J gene: TRBJ1-1; clone size: once; CDR3 protein: CAWSVAGANRAFF; CDR3 DNA: TGTGCCTGGAGTGTGGCAGGGGCGAATCGAGCTTTCTTT
D gene: TRBD2; V gene: TRBV9; J gene: TRBJ2-1; clone size: .; CDR3 protein: CASSVEGTSGIGEQFF; CDR3 DNA: TGTGCCAGCAGCGTAGAGGGTACTAGCGGGATAGGTGAGCAGTTCTTC
D gene: TRBD1; V gene: TRBV6-5; J gene: TRBJ2-1; clone size: .; CDR3 protein: CASRTGQAHNEQFF; CDR3 DNA: TGTGCCAGCAGAACCGGACAGGCCCACAATGAGCAGTTCTTC
D gene: TRBD1; V gene: TRBV7-2; J gene: TRBJ2-1; clone size: few; CDR3 protein: CASSRDSKTGFF; CDR3 DNA: TGTGCCAGCAGCCGGGACAGTAAAACGGGGTTCTTC
D gene: .; V gene: TRBV6-1; J gene: TRBJ1-2; clone size: .; CDR3 protein: CASPRGSAVNYGYTF; CDR3 DNA: TGTGCCAGCCCTCGGGGGTCCGCTGTAAACTATGGCTACACCTTC
D gene: TRBD1; V gene: TRBV10-3; J gene: TRBJ1-1; clone size: .; CDR3 protein: CATGGQTMNTEAFF; CDR3 DNA: TGTGCCACCGGGGGACAGACCATGAACACTGAAGCTTTCTTT
D gene: .; V gene: TRBV2; J gene: TRBJ2-3; clone size: once; CDR3 protein: CASSEARASSTDTQYF; CDR3 DNA: TGTGCCAGCAGTGAAGCTCGAGCGTCTAGCACAGATACGCAGTATTTT
D gene: TRBD2; V gene: TRBV5-8; J gene: TRBJ2-1; clone size: .; CDR3 protein: CASSAYRTSGHNEQFF; CDR3 DNA: TGTGCCAGCAGCGCCTACAGGACTAGCGGACACAATGAGCAGTTCTTC
D gene: .; V gene: TRBV30; J gene: TRBJ1-1; clone size: .; CDR3 protein: CAWSRTPLNTEAFF; CDR3 DNA: TGTGCCTGGAGTCGGACACCCCTGAACACTGAAGCTTTCTTT
D gene: TRBD2; V gene: TRBV5-1; J gene: TRBJ2-3; clone size: .; CDR3 protein: CASSWIGLAGTDTQYF; CDR3 DNA: TGCGCCAGCAGCTGGATAGGACTAGCGGGAACAGATACGCAGTATTTT
D gene: TRBD1; V gene: TRBV5-1; J gene: TRBJ1-2; clone size: .; CDR3 protein: CASSRGTGLDYGYTF; CDR3 DNA: TGCGCCAGCAGCCGAGGGACAGGGTTGGACTATGGCTACACCTTC
D gene: .; V gene: TRBV5-8; J gene: TRBJ1-5; clone size: .; CDR3 protein: CASSLLSFGSNQPQHF; CDR3 DNA: TGTGCCAGCAGCCTGCTTTCGTTCGGGAGCAATCAGCCCCAGCATTTT
D gene: TRBD1; V gene: TRBV28; J gene: TRBJ2-7; clone size: .; CDR3 protein: CASRVRQGSSYEQYF; CDR3 DNA: TGTGCCAGCAGGGTACGACAGGGAAGCTCCTACGAGCAGTACTTC